Shown below are 5 T cell receptor beta chains from a single sample sequenced in a study of cytomegalovirus exposure and HLA in healthy donors. This PCR relied on a set of 60 Vbeta primers and 13 Jbeta primers. Measured with immunoSEQ multiplex PCR; TCRdb has only the in-frame clones, and not every one. The sample has around 150,000 clones; about 84% are singletons. The sample consisted of PBMCs. All receptors come from a male donor in good health and CMV-seronegative.

The rearrangement uses TRBV5-5 and TRBJ2-7, with TRBD1 matching 9 bases. The CDR3 consists of 16 residues. V was pared by 2 bases and J by 7 bases, with 13 bases of the junction left unmatched. Germline CDR1 is SGHKS and CDR2 is YYEKEE (reference sequence). The CDR3 bases are TGTGCCAGCAGCTTAATACCCGGGACAGGGATTGAAGAGCAGTACTTC. It codes for CASSLIPGTGIEEQYF.

J is TRBJ2-7 and V is TRBV11-2; tentative D call: TRBD2 (6 bases). V was clipped by 5 bases and J by 4 bases, with 9 bases between them. Germline V gene sequence: CDR1 SGHAT, CDR2 FQNNGV. The CDR3 extends over 12 amino acids. The CDR3 is CASSPGLYEQYF. The CDR3 DNA is TGTGCCAGCAGCCCCGGACTATACGAGCAGTACTTC.

The V call is TRBV15, the J call TRBJ2-7, with 8 bases that match TRBD1. The CDR3 runs to 14 residues. With 5 bases clipped from V and 3 bases from J, the junction kept 6 bases outside the gene matches. The germline V gene encodes CDR1 LNHNV and CDR2 YYDKDF (reference sequence). The CDR3 sequence is CATSEGTGNYEQYF. CDR3 in DNA: TGTGCCACCAGCGAGGGGACAGGTAACTACGAGCAGTACTTC.

CDR3 coding DNA: TGTGCCAGCAGCTTAGATGTTGCGGGGGGGCCCTACAATGAGCAGTTCTTC. Residues: CASSLDVAGGPYNEQFF. V usage is TRBV7-6 and J usage is TRBJ2-1; 9 bases are a match to TRBD2. CDR3 length: 17 residues. The germline gives CDR1 SGHVS, CDR2 FNYEAQ. The V and J ends lost 1 base and 2 bases, in that order; junction bases with no gene match: 6.

J is TRBJ2-3 and V is TRBV5-1; 7 bases line up with TRBD1. The CDR3 is 14 amino acids. J was trimmed by 5 bases and V by 0 bases; bases with no gene match: 3. Germline V lookup: CDR1 SGHRS, CDR2 YFSETQ. Here the CDR3 DNA reads TGCGCCAGCAGCTTGGCACAGGGGTTAGATACGCAGTATTTT. It is translated as CASSLAQGLDTQYF.